This T cell receptor (beta chain) was recorded in a study of breast tumors, draining lymph nodes, adjacent tissues. Axillary draining lymph nodes of breast cancer patients supplied the node samples. TCRdb used MiXCR to reprocess the multiplex PCR reads, holding one entry per CDR3 protein. The sample holds about 110,000 distinct CDR3 sequences, roughly 33% seen once. This clonotype was seen ten or more times. Germline CDR1 reads DFQATT; CDR2 reads SNEGSKA (reference sequence). Between the trimmed V and J ends, which lost 1 base and 4 bases, there was a span of 9 bases. CDR3 length: 13 residues. The genes are TRBV20-1 and TRBJ2-3; no firm D call. This clonotype originated in a female donor with breast cancer. Some clones in this sample may be carry-over from other donors' samples. The sequencing sample was made of axillary lymph node tissue. Written as DNA, the CDR3 is TGCAGTGCTAGAGTAAGGAACGCAGATACGCAGTATTTT. Encoded protein: CSARVRNADTQYF.